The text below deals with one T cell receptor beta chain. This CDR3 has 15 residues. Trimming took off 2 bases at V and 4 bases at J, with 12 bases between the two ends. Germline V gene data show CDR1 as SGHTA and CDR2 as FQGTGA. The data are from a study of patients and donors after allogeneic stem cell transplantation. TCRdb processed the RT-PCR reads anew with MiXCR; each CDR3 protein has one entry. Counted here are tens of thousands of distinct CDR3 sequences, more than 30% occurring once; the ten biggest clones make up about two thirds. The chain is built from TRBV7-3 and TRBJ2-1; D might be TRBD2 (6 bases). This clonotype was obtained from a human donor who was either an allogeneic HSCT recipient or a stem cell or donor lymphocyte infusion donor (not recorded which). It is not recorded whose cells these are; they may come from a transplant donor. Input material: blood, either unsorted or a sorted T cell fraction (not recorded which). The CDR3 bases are TGTGCCAGCAGCTTACTGGCGGGACGATACAATGAGCAGTTCTTC. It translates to CASSLLAGRYNEQFF.